The 8 T cell receptor beta chains in this list originate from one sample, sequenced in a study of T cell changes during pregnancy in multiple sclerosis. Profiled with immunoSEQ multiplex PCR; TCRdb holds only in-frame clones, not every one. The sample lists around 65,000 clones; roughly 89% were seen once. The sample was peripheral blood, taken in the third trimester of pregnancy. Source of these receptors: a female donor in good health, enrolled as a control in a pregnancy study.

The chain couples TRBV20-1 to TRBJ1-2; D is unresolved. Germline V gene data show CDR1 as DFQATT and CDR2 as SNEGSKA (reference sequence). The CDR3 totals 11 residues. Trimming removed 6 bases from V and 9 bases from J, with 14 bases in between. CDR3 DNA sequence: TGCAGTGCCTCCGTCGGGAATCGCTACACCTTC. This gives the protein CSASVGNRYTF.

The J gene is TRBJ1-4, the V gene TRBV12-5; TRBD1 matches at 8 bases. The CDR3 covers 17 residues. J was trimmed by 4 bases and V by 5 bases; bases with no gene match: 12. CDR1 LGHNT and CDR2 FRNRAP come from the germline V gene. The CDR3 coding sequence is TGTGCTAGTGGTGGGGGGACAGGAGGACCTTTTAATGAAAAACTGTTTTTT. Its translation is CASGGGTGGPFNEKLFF. The whole variable domain, filled in from reference TRBV12-5 and TRBJ1-4, reads DARVTQTPRHKVTEMGQEVTMRCQPILGHNTVFWYRQTMMQGLELLAYFRNRAPLDDSGMPKDRFSAEMPDATLATLKIQPSEPRDSAVYFCASGGGTGGPFNEKLFFGSGTQLSVL.

V usage is TRBV10-3 and J usage is TRBJ2-7; perhaps TRBD1 as D (5 bases). This CDR3 region has 13 residues. Germline values: CDR1 ENHRY, CDR2 SYGVKD. Trimming pared 10 bases from V and 0 bases from J, leaving 13 bases between. CDR3 DNA: TGTGCCACGAAACAGGCGTCCTCCTACGAGCAGTACTTC. It yields the protein CATKQASSYEQYF.

This chain links TRBV4-3 with TRBJ2-5; tentatively, D is TRBD1 (5 bases). Trimming removed 0 bases at V and 3 bases at J, with 14 bases between. Germline CDR1 and CDR2: LGHNA and YSLEER. The CDR3 loop spans 16 amino acids. CDR3 amino acids: CASSQDTDMGKETQYF. The CDR3 DNA follows: TGCGCCAGCAGCCAAGATACGGACATGGGTAAAGAGACCCAGTACTTC.

The chain employs TRBV15 and TRBJ1-5; no clear D. CDR3 length equals 14 residues. Germline CDR1 is LNHNV and CDR2 is YYDKDF (reference sequence). V lost 3 bases to trimming and J lost 7 bases, with 13 bases between them. This CDR3 is CATSSRTGYQPQHF. CDR3 DNA: TGTGCCACCAGCAGTAGAACGGGGTACCAGCCCCAGCATTTT. The variable domain in full, with the rest retrieved from reference TRBV15 and TRBJ1-5, is DAMVIQNPRYQVTQFGKPVTLSCSQTLNHNVMYWYQQKSSQAPKLLFHYYDKDFNNEADTPDNFQSRRPNTSFCFLDIRSPGLGDTAMYLCATSSRTGYQPQHFGDGTRLSIL.

This rearrangement joins TRBV4-1 to TRBJ1-3; 12 bases are shared with TRBD1. The germline V gene encodes CDR1 MGHRA and CDR2 YSYEKL. The junction had 7 bases not matched to a gene; V was cut back by 6 bases and J by 7 bases. The CDR3 sequence is 15 residues long. This chain's CDR3 is CASRAGTGGRNTIYF. The CDR3 nucleotides read TGCGCCAGCAGAGCCGGGACAGGGGGCAGGAACACCATATATTTT.

This clone was found once. The gene calls are TRBV9 and TRBJ1-3; unclear D gene. The CDR3 extends over 15 amino acids. Looked up from germline, CDR1 is SGDLS and CDR2 is YYNGEE. V was shortened by 0 bases and J by 4 bases, with 11 bases between the two germline ends. Written as DNA, the CDR3 is TGTGCCAGCAGCGTAGTAGGAGGGTTAGGAAACACCATATATTTT. It codes for CASSVVGGLGNTIYF.

This clone was counted between two and nine times. The chain links TRBV5-1 to TRBJ1-3; the D gene is possibly TRBD1 (5 bases). Per the germline V gene, CDR1 is SGHRS and CDR2 is YFSETQ. V lost 4 bases and J lost 3, with 14 bases in between. This CDR3 has 15 amino acids. CDR3 DNA sequence: TGCGCCAGCAGCGCCGGGGGAATCCTTGGAAACACCATATATTTT. Residues: CASSAGGILGNTIYF.